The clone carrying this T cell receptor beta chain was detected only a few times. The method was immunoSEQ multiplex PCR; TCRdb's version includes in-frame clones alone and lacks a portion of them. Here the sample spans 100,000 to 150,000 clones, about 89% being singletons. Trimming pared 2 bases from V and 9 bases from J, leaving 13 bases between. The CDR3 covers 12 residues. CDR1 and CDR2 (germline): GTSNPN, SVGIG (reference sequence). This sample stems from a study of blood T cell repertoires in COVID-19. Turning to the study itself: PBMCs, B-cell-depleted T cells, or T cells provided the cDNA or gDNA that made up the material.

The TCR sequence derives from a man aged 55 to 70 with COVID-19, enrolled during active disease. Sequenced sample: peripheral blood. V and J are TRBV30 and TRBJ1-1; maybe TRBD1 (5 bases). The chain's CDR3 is CAWSPRDAKAFF. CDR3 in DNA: TGTGCCTGGAGTCCCAGGGATGCGAAAGCTTTCTTT.